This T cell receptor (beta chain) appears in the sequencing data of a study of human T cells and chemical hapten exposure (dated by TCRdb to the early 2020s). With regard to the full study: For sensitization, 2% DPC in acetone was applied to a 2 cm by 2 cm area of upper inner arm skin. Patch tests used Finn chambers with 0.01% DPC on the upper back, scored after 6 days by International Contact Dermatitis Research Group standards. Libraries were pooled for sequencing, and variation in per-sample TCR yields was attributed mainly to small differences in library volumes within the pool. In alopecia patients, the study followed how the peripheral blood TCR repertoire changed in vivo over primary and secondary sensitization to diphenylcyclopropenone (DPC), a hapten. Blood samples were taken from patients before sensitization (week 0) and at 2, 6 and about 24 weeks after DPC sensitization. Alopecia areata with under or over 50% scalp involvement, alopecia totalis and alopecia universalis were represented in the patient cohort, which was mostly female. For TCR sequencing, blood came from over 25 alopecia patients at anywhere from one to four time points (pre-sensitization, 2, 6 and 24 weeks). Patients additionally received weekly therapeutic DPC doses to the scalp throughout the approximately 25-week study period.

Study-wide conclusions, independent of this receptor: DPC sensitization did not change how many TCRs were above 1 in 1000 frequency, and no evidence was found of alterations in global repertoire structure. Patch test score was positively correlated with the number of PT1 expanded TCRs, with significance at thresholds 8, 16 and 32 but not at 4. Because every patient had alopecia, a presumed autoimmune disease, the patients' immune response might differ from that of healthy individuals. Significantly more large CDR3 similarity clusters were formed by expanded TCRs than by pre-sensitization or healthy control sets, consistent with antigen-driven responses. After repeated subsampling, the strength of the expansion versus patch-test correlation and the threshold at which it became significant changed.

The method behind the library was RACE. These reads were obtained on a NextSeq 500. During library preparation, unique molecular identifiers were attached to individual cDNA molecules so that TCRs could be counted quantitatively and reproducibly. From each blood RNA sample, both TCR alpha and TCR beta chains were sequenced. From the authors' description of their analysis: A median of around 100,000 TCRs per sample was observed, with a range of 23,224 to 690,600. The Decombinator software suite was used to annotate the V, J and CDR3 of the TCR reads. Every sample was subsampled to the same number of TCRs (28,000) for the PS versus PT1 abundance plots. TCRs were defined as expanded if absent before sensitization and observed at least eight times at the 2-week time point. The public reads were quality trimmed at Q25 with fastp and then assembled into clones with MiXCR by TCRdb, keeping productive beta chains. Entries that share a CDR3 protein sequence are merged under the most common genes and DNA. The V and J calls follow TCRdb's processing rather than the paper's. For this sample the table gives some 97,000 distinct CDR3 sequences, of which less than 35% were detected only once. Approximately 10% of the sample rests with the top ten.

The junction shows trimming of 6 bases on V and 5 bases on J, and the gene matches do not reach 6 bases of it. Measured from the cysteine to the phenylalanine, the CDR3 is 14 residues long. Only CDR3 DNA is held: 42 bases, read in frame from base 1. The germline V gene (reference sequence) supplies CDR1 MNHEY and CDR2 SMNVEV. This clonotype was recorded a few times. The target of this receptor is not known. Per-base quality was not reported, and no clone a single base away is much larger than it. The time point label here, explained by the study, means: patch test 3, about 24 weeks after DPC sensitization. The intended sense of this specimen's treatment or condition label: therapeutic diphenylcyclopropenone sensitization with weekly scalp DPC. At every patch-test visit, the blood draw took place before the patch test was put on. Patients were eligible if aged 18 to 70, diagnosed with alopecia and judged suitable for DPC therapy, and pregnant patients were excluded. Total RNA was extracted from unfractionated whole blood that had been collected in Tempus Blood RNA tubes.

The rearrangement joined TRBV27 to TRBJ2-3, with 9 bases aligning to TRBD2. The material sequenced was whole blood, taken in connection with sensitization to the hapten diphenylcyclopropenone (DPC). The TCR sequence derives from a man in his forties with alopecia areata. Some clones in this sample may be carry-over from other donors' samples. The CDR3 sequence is CASSPGLALDTQYF. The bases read TGTGCCAGCAGCCCGGGACTAGCTTTAGATACGCAGTATTTT.